This TCR beta chain was found in a study of blood T cell repertoires in COVID-19. About the research overall: T cells, B-cell-depleted T cells, or PBMCs supplied cDNA or gDNA.

The CDR3 is made up of 16 amino acids. V lost 5 bases to trimming and J lost 6 bases; unmatched junction nucleotides: 14. Germline lookup yields CDR1 SGHNT and CDR2 YENEEA. As processed by the authors: Scientists estimated how many nucleated cells there were by amplifying reference gene primers. The data were produced by immunoSEQ multiplex PCR, yet TCRdb's version contains in-frame clones alone and is incomplete. V and J calls and clone size follow that table, whereas D and trimming were derived from the DNA. The top ten hold just under 7.5% of the sample, which has about 350,000 clones, roughly 90% seen once. In Seattle, patients joined the study during active infection and were tracked longitudinally.

This chain joins TRBV11-3 and TRBJ1-2; TRBD1 matches at 8 bases. Specimen: peripheral blood. This TCR was recovered from a woman in her 70s with COVID-19, enrolled during active disease. CDR3 nucleotide sequence: TGTGCCAGCAGCAATCCGGCAGGGGGCGCTCGGGATGGCTACACCTTC. Protein: CASSNPAGGARDGYTF.